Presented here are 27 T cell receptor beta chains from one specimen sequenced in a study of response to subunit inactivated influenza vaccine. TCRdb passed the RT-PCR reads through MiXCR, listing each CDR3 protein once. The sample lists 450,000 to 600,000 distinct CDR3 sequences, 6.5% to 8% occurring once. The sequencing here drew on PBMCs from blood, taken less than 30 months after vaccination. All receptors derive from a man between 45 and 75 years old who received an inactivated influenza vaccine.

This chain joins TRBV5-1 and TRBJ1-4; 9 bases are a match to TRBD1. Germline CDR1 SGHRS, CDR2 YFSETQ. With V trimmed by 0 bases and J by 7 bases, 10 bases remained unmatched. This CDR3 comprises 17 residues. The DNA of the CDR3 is TGCGCCAGCAGCTTGGACAGGGGGCCTGTCAGGGGTGAAAAACTGTTTTTT. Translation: CASSLDRGPVRGEKLFF.

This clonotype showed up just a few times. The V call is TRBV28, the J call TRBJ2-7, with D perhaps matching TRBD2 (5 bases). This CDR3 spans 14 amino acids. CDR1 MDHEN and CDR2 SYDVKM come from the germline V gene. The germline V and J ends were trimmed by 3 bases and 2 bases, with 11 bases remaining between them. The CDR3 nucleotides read TGTGCCAGCAGTTTCTACGGGGAAACCTACGAGCAGTACTTC. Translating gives CASSFYGETYEQYF.

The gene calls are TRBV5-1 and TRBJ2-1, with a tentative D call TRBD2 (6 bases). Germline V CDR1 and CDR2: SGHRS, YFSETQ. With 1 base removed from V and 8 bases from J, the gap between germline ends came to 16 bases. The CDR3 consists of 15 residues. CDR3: CASSLSGLRLDEQFF. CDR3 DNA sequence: TGCGCCAGCAGCTTGTCCGGACTAAGGCTAGATGAGCAGTTCTTC.

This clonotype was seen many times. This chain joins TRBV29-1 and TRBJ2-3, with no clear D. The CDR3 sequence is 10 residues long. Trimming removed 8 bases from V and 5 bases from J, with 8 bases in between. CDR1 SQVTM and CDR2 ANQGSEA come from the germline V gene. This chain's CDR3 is CSSGEDTQYF. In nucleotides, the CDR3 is TGCAGCTCCGGCGAAGATACGCAGTATTTT.

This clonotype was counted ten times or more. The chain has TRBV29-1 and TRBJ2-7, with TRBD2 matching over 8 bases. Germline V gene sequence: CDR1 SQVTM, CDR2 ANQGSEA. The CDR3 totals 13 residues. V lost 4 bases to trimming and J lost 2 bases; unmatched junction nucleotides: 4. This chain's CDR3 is CSVATSGTYEQYF. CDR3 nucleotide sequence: TGCAGCGTTGCTACTAGCGGTACCTACGAGCAGTACTTC.

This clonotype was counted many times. DNA of the CDR3: TGCGCCAGCAGCTTGGGGGACAGTTCATATCTGAGCTACACCTTC. Protein sequence: CASSLGDSSYLSYTF. The chain recombines TRBV5-1 with TRBJ1-2; 7 bases fit TRBD1. Germline CDR1 SGHRS, CDR2 YFSETQ. Trimming cost V 0 bases and J 9 bases; bases outside gene matches: 11. The CDR3 has 15 residues.

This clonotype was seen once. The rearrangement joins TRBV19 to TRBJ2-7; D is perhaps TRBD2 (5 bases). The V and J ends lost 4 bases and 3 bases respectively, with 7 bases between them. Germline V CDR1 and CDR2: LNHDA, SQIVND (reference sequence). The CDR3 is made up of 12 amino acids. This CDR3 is CASSNDYYEQYF. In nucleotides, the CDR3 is TGTGCCAGTAGTAACGACTACTACGAGCAGTACTTC.

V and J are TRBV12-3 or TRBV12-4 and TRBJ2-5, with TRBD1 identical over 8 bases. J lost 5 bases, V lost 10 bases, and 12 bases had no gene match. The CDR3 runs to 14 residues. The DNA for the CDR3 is TGTGCCACCCGAGCAGGGGGCTGGGGTGAGACCCAGTACTTC. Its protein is CATRAGGWGETQYF.

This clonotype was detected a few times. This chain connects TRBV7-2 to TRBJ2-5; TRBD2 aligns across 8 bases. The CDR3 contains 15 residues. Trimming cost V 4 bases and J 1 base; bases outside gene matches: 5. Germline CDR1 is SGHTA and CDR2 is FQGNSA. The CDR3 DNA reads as TGTGCCAGCAGCTCGGACGCGGGGGGCCAAGAGACCCAGTACTTC. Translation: CASSSDAGGQETQYF.

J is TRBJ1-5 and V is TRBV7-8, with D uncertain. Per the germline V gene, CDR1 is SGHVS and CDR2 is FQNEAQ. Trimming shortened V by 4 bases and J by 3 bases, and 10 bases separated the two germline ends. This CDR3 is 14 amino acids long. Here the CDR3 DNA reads TGTGCCAGCAGCTCCCGACAAAACAATCAGCCCCAGCATTTT. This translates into CASSSRQNNQPQHF.

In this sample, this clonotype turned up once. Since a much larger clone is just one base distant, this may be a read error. CDR3 coding DNA: TGCAGCGTTGAAGATCGAGGTGTACTGAACTCTGAAGCTTTCTTT. The encoded protein is CSVEDRGVLNSEAFF. The V and J genes are TRBV29-1 and TRBJ1-1; no clear D gene. Germline values: CDR1 SQVTM, CDR2 ANQGSEA. This CDR3 is built from 15 residues.

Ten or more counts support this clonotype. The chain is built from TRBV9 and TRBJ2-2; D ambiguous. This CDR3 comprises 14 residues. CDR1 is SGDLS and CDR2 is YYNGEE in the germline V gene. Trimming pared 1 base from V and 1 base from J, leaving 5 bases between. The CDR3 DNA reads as TGTGCCAGCAGCGTAAGGTTGAACACCGGGGAGCTGTTTTTT. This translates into CASSVRLNTGELFF.

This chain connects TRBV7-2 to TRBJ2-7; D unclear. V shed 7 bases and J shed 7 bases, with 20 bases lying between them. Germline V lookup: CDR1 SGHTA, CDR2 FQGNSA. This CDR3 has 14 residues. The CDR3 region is CASTPLSVGGEQYF. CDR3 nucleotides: TGTGCCAGCACCCCACTGAGCGTGGGTGGTGAGCAGTACTTC.

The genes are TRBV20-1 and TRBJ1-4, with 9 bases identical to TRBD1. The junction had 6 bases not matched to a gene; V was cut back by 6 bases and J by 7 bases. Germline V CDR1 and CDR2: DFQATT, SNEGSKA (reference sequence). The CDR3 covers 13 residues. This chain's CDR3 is CSARDRAGEKLFF. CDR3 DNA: TGCAGTGCGCGGGACAGGGCTGGTGAAAAACTGTTTTTT.

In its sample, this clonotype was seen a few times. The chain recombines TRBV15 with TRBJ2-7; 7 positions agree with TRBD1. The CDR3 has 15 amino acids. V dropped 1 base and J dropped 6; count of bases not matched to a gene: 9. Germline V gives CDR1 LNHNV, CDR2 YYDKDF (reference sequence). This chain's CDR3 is CATSRVGGQDIEQYF. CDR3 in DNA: TGTGCCACCAGCAGAGTGGGCGGACAGGATATCGAGCAGTACTTC.

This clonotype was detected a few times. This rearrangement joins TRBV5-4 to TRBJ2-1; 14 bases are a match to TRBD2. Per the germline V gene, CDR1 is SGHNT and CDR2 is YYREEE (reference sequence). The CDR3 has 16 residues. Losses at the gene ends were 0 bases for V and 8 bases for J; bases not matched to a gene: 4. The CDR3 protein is CASSLGLAGGSDEQFF. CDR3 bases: TGTGCCAGCAGCTTGGGACTAGCGGGGGGGAGTGATGAGCAGTTCTTC.

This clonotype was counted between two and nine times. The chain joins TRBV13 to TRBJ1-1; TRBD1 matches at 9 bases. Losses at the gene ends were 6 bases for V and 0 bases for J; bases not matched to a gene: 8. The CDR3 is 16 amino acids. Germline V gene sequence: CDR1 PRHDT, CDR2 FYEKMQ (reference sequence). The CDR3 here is CASRIRQGGMNTEAFF. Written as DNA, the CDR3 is TGTGCCAGCAGAATCCGACAGGGGGGGATGAACACTGAAGCTTTCTTT.

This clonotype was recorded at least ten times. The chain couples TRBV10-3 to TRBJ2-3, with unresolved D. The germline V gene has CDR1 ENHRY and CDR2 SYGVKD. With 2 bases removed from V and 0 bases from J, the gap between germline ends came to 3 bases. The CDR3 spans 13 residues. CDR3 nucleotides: TGTGCCATCAGTGAGCCTAGCACAGATACGCAGTATTTT. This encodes CAISEPSTDTQYF.

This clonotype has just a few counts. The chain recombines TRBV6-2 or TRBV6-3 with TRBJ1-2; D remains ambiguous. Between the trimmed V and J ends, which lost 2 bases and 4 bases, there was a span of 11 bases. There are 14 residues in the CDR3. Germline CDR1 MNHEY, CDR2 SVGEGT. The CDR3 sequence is CASSYASISYGYTF. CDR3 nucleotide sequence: TGTGCCAGCAGTTACGCCAGCATATCCTATGGCTACACCTTC.

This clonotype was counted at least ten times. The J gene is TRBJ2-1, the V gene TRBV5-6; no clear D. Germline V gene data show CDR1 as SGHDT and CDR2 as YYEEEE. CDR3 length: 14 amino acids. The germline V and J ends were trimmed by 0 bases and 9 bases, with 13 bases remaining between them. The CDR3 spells CASSLAGRFFEQFF. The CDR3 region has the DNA TGTGCCAGCAGCTTGGCCGGAAGGTTTTTTGAGCAGTTCTTC.

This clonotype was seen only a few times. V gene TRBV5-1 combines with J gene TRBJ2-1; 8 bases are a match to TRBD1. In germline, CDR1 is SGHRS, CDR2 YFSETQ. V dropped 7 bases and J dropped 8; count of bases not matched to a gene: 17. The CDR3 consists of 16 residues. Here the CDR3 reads CASGTGTGSRMDEQFF. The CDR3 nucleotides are TGCGCCAGCGGGACCGGGACAGGCTCCAGAATGGATGAGCAGTTCTTC.

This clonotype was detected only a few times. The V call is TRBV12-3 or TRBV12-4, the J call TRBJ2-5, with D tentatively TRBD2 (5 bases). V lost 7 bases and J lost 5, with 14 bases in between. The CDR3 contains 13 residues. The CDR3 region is CASTLREGETQYF. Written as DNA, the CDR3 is TGTGCCAGCACTCTCCGAGAGGGTGAGACCCAGTACTTC.

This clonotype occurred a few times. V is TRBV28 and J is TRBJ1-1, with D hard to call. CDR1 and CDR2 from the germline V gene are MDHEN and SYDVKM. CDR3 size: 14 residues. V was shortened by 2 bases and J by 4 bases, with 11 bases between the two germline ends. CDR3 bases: TGTGCCAGCAGTTTAGGCCAGGTGGGCACTGAAGCTTTCTTT. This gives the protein CASSLGQVGTEAFF.

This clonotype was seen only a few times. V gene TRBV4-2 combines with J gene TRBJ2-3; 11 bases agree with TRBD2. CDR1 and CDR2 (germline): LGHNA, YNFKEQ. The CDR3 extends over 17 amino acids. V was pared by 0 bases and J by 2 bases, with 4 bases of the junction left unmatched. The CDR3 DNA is TGTGCCAGCAGCCAAGACCCTAGCGGGAGGACCACAGATACGCAGTATTTT. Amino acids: CASSQDPSGRTTDTQYF.

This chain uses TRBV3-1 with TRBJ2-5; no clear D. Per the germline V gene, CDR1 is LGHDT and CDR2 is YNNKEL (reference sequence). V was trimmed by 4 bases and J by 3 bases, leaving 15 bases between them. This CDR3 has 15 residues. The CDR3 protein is CASSRGRATKETQYF. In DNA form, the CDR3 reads TGTGCCAGCAGCCGTGGCCGGGCTACCAAAGAGACCCAGTACTTC.

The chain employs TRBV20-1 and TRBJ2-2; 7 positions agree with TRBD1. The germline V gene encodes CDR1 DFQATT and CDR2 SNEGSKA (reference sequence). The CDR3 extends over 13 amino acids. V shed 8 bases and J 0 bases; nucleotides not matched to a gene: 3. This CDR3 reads CSLTGTNTGELFF. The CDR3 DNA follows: TGCAGTCTGACAGGGACGAACACCGGGGAGCTGTTTTTT.

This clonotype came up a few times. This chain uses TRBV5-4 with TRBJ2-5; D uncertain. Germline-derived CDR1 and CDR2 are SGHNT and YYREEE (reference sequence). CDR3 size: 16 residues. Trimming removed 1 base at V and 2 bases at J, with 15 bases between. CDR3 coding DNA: TGTGCCAGCAGCTTGTCCCCGCAAGGTGTACAAGAGACCCAGTACTTC. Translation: CASSLSPQGVQETQYF.